The 29 T cell receptor beta chains below all came from one sample that was sequenced in a study of cytomegalovirus exposure and HLA in healthy donors. The PCR ran on 60 Vbeta and 13 Jbeta primers. Assay: immunoSEQ multiplex PCR; the TCRdb copy retains only in-frame clones and omits some. The sample has 70,000 to 90,000 clones, about 72% seen once. The sequenced sample consisted of PBMCs. These TCRs come from a middle-aged man in good health and CMV-seropositive.

This clone appeared a few times. V is TRBV4-2 and J is TRBJ1-5; the match to TRBD1 covers 10 bases. Trimming cost V 3 bases and J 9 bases; bases outside gene matches: 11. The CDR3 is made up of 16 amino acids. CDR1 and CDR2 (germline): LGHNA, YNFKEQ. The CDR3: CASSHRTGTGVGPQHF. The CDR3, as DNA: TGTGCCAGCAGCCACCGAACGGGGACAGGGGTCGGGCCCCAGCATTTT.

This chain joins TRBV11-2 and TRBJ2-7; TRBD1 is a possible D gene (5 bases). Trimming removed 2 bases from V and 0 bases from J, with 11 bases in between. CDR3 length: 15 amino acids. From germline, CDR1 is SGHAT and CDR2 FQNNGV. CDR3 protein: CASSLSPQGSYEQYF. CDR3 nucleotides: TGTGCCAGCAGCTTAAGCCCCCAGGGCTCCTACGAGCAGTACTTC.

V usage is TRBV7-9 and J usage is TRBJ2-5; possible D gene TRBD1, 6 bases. CDR3 length: 17 amino acids. Trimming pared 6 bases from V and 4 bases from J, leaving 24 bases between. CDR1 SEHNR and CDR2 FQNEAQ come from the germline V gene (reference sequence). Here the CDR3 reads CASRGRTVMLGPETQYF. The CDR3 DNA is TGTGCCAGCAGGGGGCGGACAGTAATGCTGGGCCCAGAGACCCAGTACTTC.

The V gene is TRBV6-5, the J gene TRBJ1-4; 7 bases fit TRBD1. V was clipped by 2 bases and J by 8 bases; unmatched bases: 11. CDR1 and CDR2 (germline): MNHEY, SVGAGI. This CDR3 has 16 amino acids. The CDR3 sequence is CASSYQGGSLGEKLFF. As DNA, the CDR3 is TGTGCCAGCAGTTACCAGGGGGGAAGCTTGGGGGAAAAACTGTTTTTT.

The genes are TRBV5-1 and TRBJ2-7, with 11 bases that match TRBD1. CDR1 and CDR2 from the germline V gene are SGHRS and YFSETQ. J gave up 5 bases and V 1 base, and 5 bases lay outside the gene matches. The CDR3 runs to 15 residues. CDR3 protein: CASSLLGQGGNEQYF. The CDR3 region has the DNA TGCGCCAGCAGCTTGTTGGGACAGGGGGGGAACGAGCAGTACTTC.

This clone was seen a few times. V usage is TRBV5-4 and J usage is TRBJ2-1; D gene ambiguous. Trimming left V 1 base short and J 2 bases short, with 10 bases between. The CDR3 spans 15 residues. The germline V gene encodes CDR1 SGHNT and CDR2 YYREEE (reference sequence). The chain's CDR3 is CASSLQVNTYNEQFF. CDR3 nucleotide sequence: TGTGCCAGCAGCTTGCAGGTAAATACCTACAATGAGCAGTTCTTC.

This chain uses TRBV5-4 with TRBJ1-1, with 7 bases matching TRBD1. CDR1 is SGHNT, CDR2 YYREEE, per germline (reference sequence). The CDR3 consists of 14 residues. Germline trimming cut 4 bases from V and 2 bases from J; bases unmatched to any gene: 5. The CDR3 DNA follows: TGTGCCAGCAGCCGAGGACAGGTCAACACTGAAGCTTTCTTT. Protein sequence: CASSRGQVNTEAFF.

The chain joins TRBV10-2 to TRBJ1-2; 9 positions agree with TRBD1. Germline V CDR1 and CDR2: WSHSY, SAAADI. CDR3 length equals 17 residues. The junction had 16 bases not matched to a gene; V was cut back by 3 bases and J by 8 bases. The DNA for the CDR3 is TGCGCCAGCAGTGATGCCCACCTTACAGGGGGCCGGTACGGCTACACCTTC. Its translation is CASSDAHLTGGRYGYTF.

The chain recombines TRBV5-6 with TRBJ2-2; weak D call: TRBD2 (6 bases). The CDR3 is made up of 14 amino acids. Germline V gene lookup returns CDR1 SGHDT and CDR2 YYEEEE. V lost 0 bases to trimming and J lost 5 bases, with 8 bases between them. The CDR3 nucleotides read TGTGCCAGCAGCTTGGGGGGGGATACCGGGGAGCTGTTTTTT. Amino acids: CASSLGGDTGELFF.

This clone was seen more than once but under ten times. This chain connects TRBV7-8 to TRBJ2-1; the match to TRBD1 covers 10 bases. Germline values: CDR1 SGHVS, CDR2 FQNEAQ. The CDR3 totals 16 residues. V lost 4 bases, J lost 7 bases, and 10 bases stayed unmatched. The chain's CDR3 is CASSSLMGQGLNEQFF. DNA for the CDR3: TGTGCCAGCAGCTCGTTAATGGGACAGGGGCTAAATGAGCAGTTCTTC. The entire variable domain, with the rest obtained from reference TRBV7-8 and TRBJ2-1, is as follows: GAGVSQSPRYKVAKRGQDVALRCDPISGHVSLFWYQQALGQGPEFLTYFQNEAQLDKSGLPSDRFFAERPEGSVSTLKIQRTQQEDSAVYLCASSSLMGQGLNEQFFGPGTRLTVL.

The rearrangement links TRBV28 to TRBJ1-1; TRBD1 might be the D (6 bases). Looked up from germline, CDR1 is MDHEN and CDR2 is SYDVKM. V was shortened by 8 bases and J by 4 bases, with 8 bases between the two germline ends. The CDR3 has 11 amino acids. The CDR3 loop reads CASVTGTEAFF. CDR3 in DNA: TGTGCCAGCGTGACAGGCACTGAAGCTTTCTTT.

The genes are TRBV7-8 and TRBJ2-7; possibly TRBD1 for D (5 bases). Germline V gives CDR1 SGHVS, CDR2 FQNEAQ. The CDR3 is 13 residues long. The V end was cut by 4 bases, the J end by 4 bases, with 11 bases between. For the CDR3, the DNA is TGTGCCAGCAGCTCAGATCAGGGTTACGAGCAGTACTTC. Translation gives CASSSDQGYEQYF.

This sequence joins TRBV10-3 and TRBJ2-3; TRBD2 agrees at 12 bases. Trimming removed 7 bases from V and 4 bases from J; junction bases left unmatched: 3. This CDR3 has 14 amino acids. CDR1 is ENHRY, CDR2 SYGVKD, per germline. CDR3 loop: CAIKTSGGADTQYF. The CDR3 coding sequence is TGTGCCATCAAGACTAGCGGGGGTGCAGATACGCAGTATTTT.

CDR3 residues: CASRVTLLLNTEAFF. The CDR3 DNA sequence: TGTGCCAGCAGGGTTACTCTCCTTCTGAACACTGAAGCTTTCTTT. The chain joins TRBV2 to TRBJ1-1; D unclear. This CDR3 has 15 amino acids. Germline CDR1 is SNHLY and CDR2 is FYNNEI. Trimming removed 6 bases at V and 0 bases at J, with 14 bases between.

There are a few counts of this clone. This chain connects TRBV5-6 to TRBJ1-1; 7 positions agree with TRBD1. CDR3 length equals 14 residues. The germline gives CDR1 SGHDT, CDR2 YYEEEE. V lost 4 bases, J lost 0 bases, and 3 bases stayed unmatched. In nucleotides, the CDR3 is TGTGCCAGCAGCATACAGGGGATGAACACTGAAGCTTTCTTT. It specifies CASSIQGMNTEAFF.

V and J are TRBV25-1 and TRBJ2-7; 10 bases map to TRBD1. Germline-derived CDR1 and CDR2 are MGHDK and SYGVNS. The CDR3 is 14 residues long. Trimming at V came to 8 bases and at J to 0 bases, leaving 4 bases not matched to a gene. CDR3 bases: TGTGCCAGCCGGGGACAGGGGAGCTCCTACGAGCAGTACTTC. Protein sequence: CASRGQGSSYEQYF.

This clone has just a few counts. The rearrangement links TRBV6-1 to TRBJ2-7, with TRBD1 identical over 8 bases. The germline V gene has CDR1 MNHNS and CDR2 SASEGT. The CDR3 runs 13 residues. V trimming: 7 bases; J trimming: 6 bases; junction bases outside the gene matches: 8. The CDR3 nucleotides are TGTGCCAGCATCCTTGTCACAGGGGGCGAGCAGTACTTC. This encodes CASILVTGGEQYF.

The J gene is TRBJ2-2, the V gene TRBV6-4; possible D gene TRBD1, 6 bases. Germline V lookup: CDR1 MRHNA, CDR2 SNTAGT. The V and J ends lost 3 bases and 0 bases respectively, with 17 bases between them. This CDR3 contains 18 residues. The CDR3 region is CASSEPGHGYSNTGELFF. The CDR3 DNA reads TGTGCCAGCAGTGAACCGGGACACGGTTATTCGAACACCGGGGAGCTGTTTTTT.

This CDR3 reads CAWTFRTGYNSPLHF. The CDR3 coding sequence is TGTGCCTGGACCTTCAGGACAGGCTATAATTCACCCCTCCACTTT. The chain employs TRBV30 and TRBJ1-6, with TRBD1 identical over 7 bases. The V segment lost 4 bases and the J segment 3 bases; nucleotides outside the gene matches: 6. This CDR3 contains 15 residues. Germline assignment: CDR1 GTSNPN and CDR2 SVGIG (reference sequence).

Remarks on this clone: This sample also contains other DNA sequences that code for the same CDR3. This chain joins TRBV30 and TRBJ1-2, with D possibly being TRBD1 (6 bases). CDR3 length: 12 residues. Germline V gives CDR1 GTSNPN, CDR2 SVGIG (reference sequence). V shed 4 bases and J shed 2 bases, with 8 bases lying between them. The CDR3 region has the DNA TGTGCCTGGACAACAGGGAACTATGGCTACACCTTC. Its protein is CAWTTGNYGYTF.

J is TRBJ2-5 and V is TRBV5-5; 7 bases are shared with TRBD1. The V gene end was trimmed by 4 bases and the J gene end by 2 bases; junction bases not matched to a gene: 5. The CDR3 has 14 residues. In germline, CDR1 is SGHKS, CDR2 YYEKEE (reference sequence). The CDR3, as DNA: TGTGCCAGCAGCCGAAGGGGACAGCAAGAGACCCAGTACTTC. Protein sequence: CASSRRGQQETQYF.

The chain joins TRBV14 to TRBJ1-2, with D unresolved. CDR3 size: 14 residues. CDR1 and CDR2 (germline): SGHDN, FVKESK. Trimming removed 1 base at V and 4 bases at J, with 10 bases between. The CDR3, as DNA: TGTGCCAGCAGCCAAGTCGGCGGTAGCTATGGCTACACCTTC. Translation gives CASSQVGGSYGYTF.

This CDR3 reads CASSVGLAGETQYF. DNA for the CDR3: TGTGCCAGCAGCGTAGGACTAGCCGGGGAGACCCAGTACTTC. J is TRBJ2-5 and V is TRBV9, with 7 bases lining up with TRBD2. The CDR3 loop spans 14 amino acids. Trimming cost V 0 bases and J 5 bases; bases outside gene matches: 4. The germline gives CDR1 SGDLS, CDR2 YYNGEE.

The V and J genes are TRBV7-9 and TRBJ2-2; possible D gene TRBD1, 5 bases. Germline V gene sequence: CDR1 SEHNR, CDR2 FQNEAQ (reference sequence). The CDR3 has 14 amino acids. Trimming removed 5 bases at V and 1 base at J, with 8 bases between. The CDR3 reads CASSRTLNTGELFF. Here the CDR3 DNA reads TGTGCCAGCAGCAGGACACTGAACACCGGGGAGCTGTTTTTT.

The chain has TRBV5-1 and TRBJ2-5; tentatively, D is TRBD2 (6 bases). The CDR3 covers 14 residues. Germline CDR1 SGHRS, CDR2 YFSETQ. V was cut by 4 bases and J by 0 bases, with 10 bases left in between. The CDR3 nucleotides are TGCGCCAGCAGCCGTCGGGGGTACCAAGAGACCCAGTACTTC. Translating it yields CASSRRGYQETQYF.

The genes are TRBV7-6 and TRBJ2-1, with 9 bases identical to TRBD1. The germline V gene encodes CDR1 SGHVS and CDR2 FNYEAQ. CDR3 length: 17 residues. Unmatched junction bases numbered 18, after V lost 6 bases and J lost 9 bases. CDR3 amino acids: CASSPLHPGQGSPEQFF. CDR3 DNA: TGTGCCAGCAGTCCTCTTCATCCGGGACAGGGATCGCCTGAGCAGTTCTTC.

CDR3 sequence (DNA): TGTGCCAGCAGCTTATCCAGCGGCGGCACCGGGGAGCTGTTTTTT. Translated, it gives CASSLSSGGTGELFF. This chain connects TRBV7-2 to TRBJ2-2; the D gene is possibly TRBD2 (5 bases). The CDR3 runs to 15 residues. V gave up 2 bases and J gave up 4 bases, with 11 bases separating them. Per the germline V gene, CDR1 is SGHTA and CDR2 is FQGNSA. Full variable domain (remainder filled in from reference TRBV7-2 and TRBJ2-2): GAGVSQSPSNKVTEKGKDVELRCDPISGHTALYWYRQSLGQGLEFLIYFQGNSAPDKSGLPSDRFSAERTGGSVSTLTIQRTQQEDSAVYLCASSLSSGGTGELFFGEGSRLTVL.

This chain links TRBV7-8 with TRBJ2-5; TRBD1 matches at 8 bases. Germline lookup yields CDR1 SGHVS and CDR2 FQNEAQ. J was trimmed by 8 bases and V by 4 bases; bases with no gene match: 12. The CDR3 has 15 amino acids. CDR3 sequence (DNA): TGTGCCAGCAGCTGGGAGACAGGGGTGGGCGGAACCCAGTACTTC. It specifies CASSWETGVGGTQYF.

The chain is built from TRBV5-5 and TRBJ1-1, with a tentative D call TRBD1 (5 bases). From germline, CDR1 is SGHKS and CDR2 YYEKEE (reference sequence). CDR3 length: 15 amino acids. Trimming stripped 4 bases from V and 4 bases from J, with 17 bases between. This CDR3 is CASSISAQGSTEAFF. CDR3 DNA: TGTGCCAGCAGCATCAGCGCTCAGGGATCCACTGAAGCTTTCTTT.